Below are 16 T cell receptor beta chains sequenced from a single sample in a study of spatial heterogeneity in lung cancer (dated by TCRdb to between 2018 and 2021). Libraries were made using 5' RACE. The data were produced on a NextSeq 500. The raw public data were reprocessed by TCRdb itself: fastp quality trimming at Q25, MiXCR clonotype calling, in-frame beta chains only. Duplicate CDR3 protein sequences are folded into a single record with the most common DNA and genes. Across this sample there are about 78,000 distinct CDR3 sequences, with 8% seen only once. The ten largest clones capture about 7% of the sample. According to the study, the label for this sample's time point signals: sample taken at primary tumor resection. This specimen was PBMCs, taken at surgery. All receptors derive from a male donor with early-stage non-small cell lung cancer.

This clonotype was detected many times. V and J are TRBV10-2 and TRBJ2-5; no clear D gene. With 2 bases removed from V and 4 bases from J, the gap between germline ends came to 5 bases. Germline CDR1 and CDR2: WSHSY and SAAADI. CDR3 length: 12 residues. CDR3 coding DNA: TGCGCCAGCAGTGAGGGAAGAGAGACCCAGTACTTC. It translates to CASSEGRETQYF.

This clonotype was seen at least ten times. V and J are TRBV4-1 and TRBJ2-2, with D maybe TRBD2 (5 bases). The CDR3 has 12 residues. Trimming pared 4 bases from V and 7 bases from J, leaving 7 bases between. In germline, CDR1 is MGHRA, CDR2 YSYEKL. The CDR3 coding sequence is TGCGCCAGCAGCCTTGCGGGCGGGGAGCTGTTTTTT. Translating gives CASSLAGGELFF.

This clonotype has more than one count but fewer than ten. V is TRBV30 and J is TRBJ1-2; no reliable D call. Germline lookup yields CDR1 GTSNPN and CDR2 SVGIG (reference sequence). There are 12 residues in the CDR3. Trimming took off 3 bases at V and 8 bases at J, with 13 bases between the two ends. The CDR3, as DNA: TGTGCCTGGAGGGGATCCACTTGGGGCTACACCTTC. It yields the protein CAWRGSTWGYTF. Drawing the rest from reference TRBV30 and TRBJ1-2, the complete variable domain is SQTIHQWPATLVQPVGSPLSLECTVEGTSNPNLYWYRQAAGRGLQLLFYSVGIGQISSEVPQNLSASRPQDRQFILSSKKLLLSDSGFYLCAWRGSTWGYTFGSGTRLTVV.

This clonotype was seen repeatedly, ten times or more. This rearrangement joins TRBV27 to TRBJ1-3; D ambiguous. CDR3 length: 15 residues. CDR1 and CDR2 from the germline V gene are MNHEY and SMNVEV (reference sequence). V shed 0 bases and J shed 0 bases, with 6 bases lying between them. The CDR3 bases are TGTGCCAGCAGTTTATCGAGGTCCTCTGGAAACACCATATATTTT. This encodes CASSLSRSSGNTIYF.

V usage is TRBV7-9 and J usage is TRBJ2-2; D is perhaps TRBD1 or TRBD2 (5 bases each). Between the trimmed V and J ends, which lost 6 bases and 1 base, there was a span of 15 bases. CDR1 and CDR2 (germline): SEHNR, FQNEAQ (reference sequence). CDR3 length: 16 residues. CDR3 sequence (DNA): TGTGCCAGCAGTCCATGGGGGAGAGGGAACACCGGGGAGCTGTTTTTT. It specifies CASSPWGRGNTGELFF.

This clonotype was seen repeatedly, ten times or more. V usage is TRBV7-9 and J usage is TRBJ2-7; a weak D match, TRBD1 (5 bases). The CDR3 consists of 15 residues. CDR1 SEHNR and CDR2 FQNEAQ come from the germline V gene (reference sequence). With 4 bases removed from V and 0 bases from J, the gap between germline ends came to 13 bases. CDR3 sequence: CASSSQDKSSYEQYF. CDR3 coding DNA: TGTGCCAGCAGCTCTCAGGACAAGAGCTCCTACGAGCAGTACTTC.

The chain links TRBV20-1 to TRBJ2-4, with 9 bases identical to TRBD2. The CDR3 is 16 residues long. Germline V CDR1 and CDR2: DFQATT, SNEGSKA (reference sequence). The V gene end was trimmed by 6 bases and the J gene end by 0 bases; junction bases not matched to a gene: 9. The CDR3 coding sequence is TGCAGTGCCCACCCCGCGGGAGGGTCAGCCAAAAACATTCAGTACTTC. The encoded protein is CSAHPAGGSAKNIQYF.

The gene calls are TRBV15 and TRBJ1-5; a weak D match, TRBD1 (5 bases). The length of the CDR3 is 15 residues. Looked up from germline, CDR1 is LNHNV and CDR2 is YYDKDF (reference sequence). V was cut by 3 bases and J by 4 bases, with 13 bases left in between. CDR3 sequence reads: CATSSLDSFNQPQHF. DNA of the CDR3: TGTGCCACCAGCAGCCTCGACAGCTTTAATCAGCCCCAGCATTTT.

Turning to this clonotype: A single base separates this from a much larger clone, so it may be a read error. The V call is TRBV11-2, the J call TRBJ2-5, with D uncertain. CDR1 and CDR2 (germline): SGHAT, FQNNGV. The CDR3 has 13 residues. V lost 5 bases to trimming and J lost 2 bases, with 9 bases between them. The CDR3 protein is CASSRRPQETQYF. In DNA, the CDR3 is TGTGCCAGCAGCCGACGGCCTCAAGAGACCCAGTACTTC.

J is TRBJ2-2 and V is TRBV18, with 10 bases aligning to TRBD2. J gave up 2 bases and V 3 bases, and 15 bases lay outside the gene matches. This CDR3 is built from 20 residues. In germline, CDR1 is KGHSH, CDR2 LQKENI. This CDR3 is CASSPRSLAGVRGNTGELFF. As DNA, the CDR3 is TGTGCCAGCTCACCCCGCTCTCTAGCGGGAGTGCGGGGAAACACCGGGGAGCTGTTTTTT.

In this sample, this clonotype turned up many times. Here the CDR3 DNA reads TGCAGTGCTAGGGAACAGGGCAACTATGGCTACACCTTC. Translating it yields CSAREQGNYGYTF. The rearrangement uses TRBV20-1 and TRBJ1-2; possible D gene TRBD1, 6 bases. Germline V gene sequence: CDR1 DFQATT, CDR2 SNEGSKA (reference sequence). The CDR3 covers 13 residues. V gave up 3 bases and J gave up 2 bases, with 10 bases separating them.

This clonotype was observed many times. The chain links TRBV12-3 or TRBV12-4 to TRBJ2-3; D is uncertain. The CDR3 loop spans 14 amino acids. The ends were cut back, 3 bases at V and 1 base at J, with 8 bases in the middle. The CDR3: CASSFNIRTDTQYF. As DNA, the CDR3 is TGTGCCAGCAGTTTCAACATTCGCACAGATACGCAGTATTTT.

This sequence joins TRBV29-1 and TRBJ1-1; TRBD1 is a possible D gene (6 bases). The CDR3 extends over 13 amino acids. The germline V and J ends were trimmed by 8 bases and 6 bases, with 19 bases remaining between them. Germline values: CDR1 SQVTM, CDR2 ANQGSEA. In nucleotides, the CDR3 is TGCAGCTGGGCGGGGGCGTTGGGGGCTGAAGCTTTCTTT. Amino acids: CSWAGALGAEAFF.

This clonotype came up many times. The gene calls are TRBV4-2 and TRBJ2-7, with 7 positions matching TRBD1. The CDR3 has 11 amino acids. The junction had 2 bases not matched to a gene; V was cut back by 8 bases and J by 4 bases. Germline V gene data show CDR1 as LGHNA and CDR2 as YNFKEQ. The CDR3, as DNA: TGTGCCAGCGGGGACAGATACGAGCAGTACTTC. It encodes CASGDRYEQYF.

This clonotype has more than one count but fewer than ten. The chain is built from TRBV20-1 and TRBJ2-7; D not certain. Trimming cost V 3 bases and J 4 bases, with 13 bases left between them. Per the germline V gene, CDR1 is DFQATT and CDR2 is SNEGSKA (reference sequence). The CDR3 spans 13 residues. CDR3 nucleotides: TGCAGTGCTAGCAAAACAAAGTTATACGAGCAGTACTTC. Its protein is CSASKTKLYEQYF.

This clonotype was counted ten times or more. This chain uses TRBV18 with TRBJ1-2, with 7 bases fitting TRBD1. Germline V lookup: CDR1 KGHSH, CDR2 LQKENI. The length of the CDR3 is 12 residues. The V gene end was trimmed by 3 bases and the J gene end by 12 bases; junction bases not matched to a gene: 7. Here the CDR3 reads CASSPGTVSNTF. The CDR3 region has the DNA TGTGCCAGCTCACCCGGGACAGTATCAAACACCTTC.